This T cell receptor beta chain is drawn from a study of blood T cells in healthy people across ages. Whole-study findings and limits: Long-lived donors had more naive CD4+ cells and higher diversity than aged donors. Observed TCR beta diversity per million T cells went down as age went up. This fall followed a roughly linear course with age.

With regard to this clonotype: Its cognate antigen is unknown.

Then a second PCR, running about 6 to 12 cycles, was carried out with a sample-barcoded 5' primer and a J-beta primer mix. TCRdb analysed the 5' RACE reads with MiXCR anew, one entry per CDR3 protein. Found here are about 620,000 distinct CDR3 sequences, under 65% of them singletons; the top ten hold roughly 13%. There were at least 5.5 micrograms of total RNA extracted from every sample. Trimming took 5 bases from V and 7 from J; bases not matched to a gene: 12. The CDR3 sequence is 17 residues long. This clonotype originated in a woman older than 75 in good health. The chain is built from TRBV12-3 or TRBV12-4 and TRBJ2-1; TRBD1 matches 12 bases. Sequencing used blood. CDR3 in amino acids: CASSPMGQGAGRNEQFF. CDR3 DNA sequence: TGTGCCAGCAGTCCCATGGGACAGGGGGCTGGCAGGAATGAGCAGTTCTTC.